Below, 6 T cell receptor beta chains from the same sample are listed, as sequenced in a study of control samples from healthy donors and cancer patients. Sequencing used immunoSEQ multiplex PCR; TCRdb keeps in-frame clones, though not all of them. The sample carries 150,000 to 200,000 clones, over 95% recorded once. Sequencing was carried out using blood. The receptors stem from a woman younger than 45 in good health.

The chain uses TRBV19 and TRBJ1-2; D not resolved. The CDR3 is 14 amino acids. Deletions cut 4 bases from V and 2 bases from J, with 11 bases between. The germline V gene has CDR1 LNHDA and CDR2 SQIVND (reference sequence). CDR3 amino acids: CASSNPGGNYGYTF. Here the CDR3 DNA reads TGTGCCAGTAGTAATCCCGGAGGGAACTATGGCTACACCTTC.

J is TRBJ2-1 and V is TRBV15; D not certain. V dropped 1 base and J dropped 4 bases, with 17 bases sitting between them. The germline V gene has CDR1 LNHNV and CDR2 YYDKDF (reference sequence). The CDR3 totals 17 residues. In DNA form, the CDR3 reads TGTGCCACCAGCAGAGCAAGAGATAGTAGGAATTACAATGAGCAGTTCTTC. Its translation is CATSRARDSRNYNEQFF.

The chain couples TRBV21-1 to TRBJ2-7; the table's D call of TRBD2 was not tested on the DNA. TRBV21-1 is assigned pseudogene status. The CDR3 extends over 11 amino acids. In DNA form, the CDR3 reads TGTGCCAGCAGCTCCCGGTACGAGCAGTACTTC. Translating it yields CASSSRYEQYF.

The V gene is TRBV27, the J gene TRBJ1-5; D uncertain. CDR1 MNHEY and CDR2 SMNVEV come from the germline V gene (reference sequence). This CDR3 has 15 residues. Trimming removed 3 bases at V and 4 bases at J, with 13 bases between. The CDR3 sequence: CASSFLGNRNQPQHF. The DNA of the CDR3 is TGTGCCAGCAGTTTTTTAGGGAACAGAAATCAGCCCCAGCATTTT.

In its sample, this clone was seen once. CDR3 coding DNA: TGTGCCAGCAGCTTGGGGGGGGTAGGGCACAGCTACGAGCAGTACTTC. It codes for CASSLGGVGHSYEQYF. This chain links TRBV5-4 with TRBJ2-7; possible D gene TRBD2, 6 bases. V was trimmed by 0 bases and J by 3 bases, leaving 16 bases between them. This CDR3 is built from 16 residues. From germline, CDR1 is SGHNT and CDR2 YYREEE (reference sequence).

The CDR3 loop is CASSVGGERTGELFF. The CDR3 DNA is TGCGCCAGCAGCGTTGGTGGGGAACGTACCGGGGAGCTGTTTTTT. J is TRBJ2-2 and V is TRBV5-1; no clear D. V lost 4 bases to trimming and J lost 5 bases, with 15 bases between them. The CDR3 contains 15 residues. Germline V gene sequence: CDR1 SGHRS, CDR2 YFSETQ.